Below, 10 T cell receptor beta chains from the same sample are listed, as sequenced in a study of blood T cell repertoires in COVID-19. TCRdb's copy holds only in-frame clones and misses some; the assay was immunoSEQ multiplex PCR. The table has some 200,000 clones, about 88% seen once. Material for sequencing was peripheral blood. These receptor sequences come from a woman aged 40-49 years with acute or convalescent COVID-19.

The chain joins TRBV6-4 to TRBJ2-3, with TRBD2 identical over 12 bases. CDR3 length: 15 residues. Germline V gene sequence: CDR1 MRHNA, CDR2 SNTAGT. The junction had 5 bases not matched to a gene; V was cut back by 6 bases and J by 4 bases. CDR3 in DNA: TGTGCCAGCAGCTTGGGACTAGCGGGCCCAGATACGCAGTATTTT. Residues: CASSLGLAGPDTQYF.

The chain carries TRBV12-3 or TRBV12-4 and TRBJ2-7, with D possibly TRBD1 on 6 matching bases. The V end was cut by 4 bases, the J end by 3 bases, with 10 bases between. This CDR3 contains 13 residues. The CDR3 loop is CASSYRDHYEQYV. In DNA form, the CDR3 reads TGTGCCAGCAGTTACAGGGACCACTACGAGCAGTACGTC.

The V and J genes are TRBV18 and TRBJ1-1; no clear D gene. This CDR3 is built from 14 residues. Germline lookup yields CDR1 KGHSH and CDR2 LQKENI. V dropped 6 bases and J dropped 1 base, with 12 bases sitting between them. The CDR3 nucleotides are TGTGCCAGCTCGTCTCAGGTACAGAACACTGAAGCTTTCTTT. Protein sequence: CASSSQVQNTEAFF.

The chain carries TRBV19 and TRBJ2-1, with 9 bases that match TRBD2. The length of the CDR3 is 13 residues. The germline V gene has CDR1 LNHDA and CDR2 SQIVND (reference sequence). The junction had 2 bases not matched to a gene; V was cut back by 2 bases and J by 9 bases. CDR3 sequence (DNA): TGTGCCAGTAGTATACTAGCGGGGTTTGAGCAGTTCTTC. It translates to CASSILAGFEQFF. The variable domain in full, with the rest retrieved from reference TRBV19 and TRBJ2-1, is DGGITQSPKYLFRKEGQNVTLSCEQNLNHDAMYWYRQDPGQGLRLIYYSQIVNDFQKGDIAEGYSVSREKKESFPLTVTSAQKNPTAFYLCASSILAGFEQFFGPGTRLTVL.

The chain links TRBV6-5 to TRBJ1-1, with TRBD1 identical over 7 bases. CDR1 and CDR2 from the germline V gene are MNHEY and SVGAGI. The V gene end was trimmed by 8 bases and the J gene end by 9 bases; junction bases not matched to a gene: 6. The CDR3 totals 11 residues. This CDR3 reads CASHRQGKAFF. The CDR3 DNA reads TGTGCCAGCCATCGACAGGGTAAAGCTTTCTTT.

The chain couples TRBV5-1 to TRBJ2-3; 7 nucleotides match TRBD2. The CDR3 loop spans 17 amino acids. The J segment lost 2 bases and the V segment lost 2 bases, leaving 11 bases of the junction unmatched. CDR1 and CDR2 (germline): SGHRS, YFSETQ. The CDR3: CASSFRQGGGSTDTQYF. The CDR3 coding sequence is TGCGCCAGCAGCTTTCGCCAGGGCGGGGGTTCCACAGATACGCAGTATTTT. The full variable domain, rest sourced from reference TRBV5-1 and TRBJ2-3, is KAGVTQTPRYLIKTRGQQVTLSCSPISGHRSVSWYQQTPGQGLQFLFEYFSETQRNKGNFPGRFSGRQFSNSRSEMNVSTLELGDSALYLCASSFRQGGGSTDTQYFGPGTRLTVL.

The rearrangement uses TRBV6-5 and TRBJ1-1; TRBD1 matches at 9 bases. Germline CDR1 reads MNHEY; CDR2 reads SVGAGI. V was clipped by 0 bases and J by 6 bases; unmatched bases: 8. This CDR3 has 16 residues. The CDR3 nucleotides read TGTGCCAGCAGTTACTCGGGACAGGGATTCGCGCCTGAAGCTTTCTTT. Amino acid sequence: CASSYSGQGFAPEAFF.

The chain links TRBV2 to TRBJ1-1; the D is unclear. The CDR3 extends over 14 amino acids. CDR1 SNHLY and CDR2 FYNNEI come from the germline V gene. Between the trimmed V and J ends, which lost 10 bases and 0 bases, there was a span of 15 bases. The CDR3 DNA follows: TGTGCCACCAGAGGCGGCAGCCTGAACACTGAAGCTTTCTTT. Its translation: CATRGGSLNTEAFF.

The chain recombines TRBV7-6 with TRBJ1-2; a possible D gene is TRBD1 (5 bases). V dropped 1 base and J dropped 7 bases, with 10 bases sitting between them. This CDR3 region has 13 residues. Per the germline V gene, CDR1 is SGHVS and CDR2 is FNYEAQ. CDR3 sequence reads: CASSLGGASGYTF. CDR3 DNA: TGTGCCAGCAGCTTAGGCGGGGCTAGTGGCTACACCTTC. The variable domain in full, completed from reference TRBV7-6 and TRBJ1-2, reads GAGVSQSPRYKVTKRGQDVALRCDPISGHVSLYWYRQALGQGPEFLTYFNYEAQQDKSGLPNDRFSAERPEGSISTLTIQRTEQRDSAMYRCASSLGGASGYTFGSGTRLTVV.

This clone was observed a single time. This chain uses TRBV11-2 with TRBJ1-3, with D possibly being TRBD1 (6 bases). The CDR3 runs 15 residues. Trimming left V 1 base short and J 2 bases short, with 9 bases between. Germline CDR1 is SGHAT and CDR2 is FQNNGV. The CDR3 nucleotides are TGTGCCAGCAGCTTAGTTACAGGGCCTGGAAACACCATATATTTT. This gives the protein CASSLVTGPGNTIYF.